The next 10 T cell receptor beta chains were all read from a single sample in a study of OX40 agonist ivuxolimab in advanced cancers. Data came from immunoSEQ multiplex PCR; TCRdb stores just in-frame clones and leaves some out. The sample records about 22,000 clones, about 86% being singletons. Sample: CD4+ or CD8+ T cells sorted from blood, taken in a trial of the OX40 agonist ivuxolimab. All receptors come from an adult with an advanced solid tumor such as melanoma, head and neck, liver or kidney cancer.

V and J are TRBV6-5 and TRBJ1-4, with D hard to call. Looked up from germline, CDR1 is MNHEY and CDR2 is SVGAGI. The CDR3 contains 16 residues. Trimming took 0 bases from V and 7 from J, leaving 15 bases between them. This CDR3 reads CASSYSDRTEGEKLFF. The CDR3 bases are TGTGCCAGCAGTTACTCCGACCGGACGGAGGGTGAAAAACTGTTTTTT.

The chain is built from TRBV19 and TRBJ1-3, with D unclear. This CDR3 spans 16 amino acids. In germline, CDR1 is LNHDA, CDR2 SQIVND (reference sequence). Deletions cut 3 bases from V and 2 bases from J, with 14 bases between. The CDR3 nucleotides are TGTGCCAGTAGTATTATCGCCAGGTCGACTGGAAACACCATATATTTT. Translation: CASSIIARSTGNTIYF.

This rearrangement joins TRBV9 to TRBJ2-5; the match to TRBD1 covers 10 bases. The J call may be wrong; the DNA end is better matched by TRBJ2-7. The germline V gene has CDR1 SGDLS and CDR2 YYNGEE. The CDR3 contains 18 residues. The CDR3 here is CASSQHPVGQGNNYEQYF. The CDR3 coding sequence is TGTGCCAGCAGCCAACATCCGGTGGGACAGGGGAATAACTACGAGCAGTACTTC.

V usage is TRBV9 and J usage is TRBJ2-3, with D unresolved. The germline gives CDR1 SGDLS, CDR2 YYNGEE. The CDR3 covers 15 residues. Trimming stripped 1 base from V and 0 bases from J, with 9 bases between. The DNA of the CDR3 is TGTGCCAGCAGCGTAAGGACCCTTAGCACAGATACGCAGTATTTT. Protein product: CASSVRTLSTDTQYF.

In this sample, this clone is medium-sized (0.01 to 0.1%). V and J are TRBV29-1 and TRBJ2-1; D may be TRBD2 (5 bases). Trimming took off 6 bases at V and 0 bases at J, with 15 bases between the two ends. The CDR3 is 15 amino acids. Germline CDR1 reads SQVTM; CDR2 reads ANQGSEA. CDR3 amino acids: CSVDLSGISYNEQFF. The CDR3 DNA is TGCAGCGTGGACCTATCGGGAATCTCCTACAATGAGCAGTTCTTC.

This clone has just a few counts. V and J are TRBV19 and TRBJ2-3, with TRBD2 matching 10 bases. With 4 bases clipped from V and 5 bases from J, the junction kept 15 bases outside the gene matches. Germline CDR1 LNHDA, CDR2 SQIVND (reference sequence). The CDR3 runs 18 residues. In DNA form, the CDR3 reads TGTGCCAGTAGTACCCTGGCCTATAGCGGGAGGAGAGAAGATACGCAGTATTTT. Translated, it gives CASSTLAYSGRREDTQYF.

This clone showed up just once. The chain employs TRBV9 and TRBJ2-7; perhaps TRBD2 as D (6 bases). CDR3 length: 16 amino acids. V was shortened by 4 bases and J by 3 bases, with 20 bases between the two germline ends. Germline CDR1 reads SGDLS; CDR2 reads YYNGEE. In nucleotides, the CDR3 is TGTGCCAGCAGCTCCCGCCGGGACTTCGCGATCTACGAGCAGTACTTC. Protein product: CASSSRRDFAIYEQYF.

The chain is built from TRBV9 and TRBJ1-5, with D possibly TRBD1 on 5 matching bases. The CDR3 sequence is 14 residues long. The germline gives CDR1 SGDLS, CDR2 YYNGEE. Trimming pared 0 bases from V and 4 bases from J, leaving 8 bases between. The CDR3 nucleotides are TGTGCCAGCAGCGTAGGGGACGGTAATCAGCCCCAGCATTTT. Encoded protein: CASSVGDGNQPQHF.

This chain uses TRBV28 with TRBJ2-1, with 10 nucleotides matching TRBD2. In germline, CDR1 is MDHEN, CDR2 SYDVKM. The trim removed 3 bases at V and 0 bases at J, leaving 11 bases unmatched. This CDR3 is built from 19 residues. The DNA for the CDR3 is TGTGCCAGCAGTTTTTCGGGTAGCGGGAGGCCGAGCTCCTACAATGAGCAGTTCTTC. Residues: CASSFSGSGRPSSYNEQFF.

This clone was observed once. The J gene is TRBJ2-5, the V gene TRBV10-1; D is ambiguous. In germline, CDR1 is WNHNN, CDR2 SYGVQD (reference sequence). The ends were cut back, 0 bases at V and 0 bases at J, with 2 bases in the middle. The CDR3 length is 13 residues. CDR3 region: CASSESYQETQYF. DNA for the CDR3: TGCGCCAGCAGTGAGTCGTACCAAGAGACCCAGTACTTC.